Each of the 7 T cell receptor beta chains below was sequenced from the same sample in a study of blood T cells in healthy people across ages. The authors ran a second PCR of 7 to 11 cycles using a sample-barcoded 5' primer and a J-beta primer mix. Using its own MiXCR run on the 5' RACE reads, TCRdb lists one record per CDR3 protein. The sample lists 1.5 million to 2 million distinct CDR3 sequences, 35% to 50% seen once, with about 23% in the top ten. The sequencing input was blood. These receptors all stem from a human donor in good health.

The rearrangement uses TRBV6-6 and TRBJ2-5; D is ambiguous. V was clipped by 1 base and J by 9 bases, with 9 bases between them. The CDR3 totals 12 residues. Germline CDR1 reads MNHNY; CDR2 reads SVGAGI (reference sequence). The CDR3 sequence: CASSYYGQPQYF. For the CDR3, the DNA is TGTGCCAGCAGTTACTATGGCCAGCCCCAGTACTTC.

The V gene is TRBV7-2, the J gene TRBJ2-1; 10 bases line up with TRBD2. The CDR3 totals 16 residues. The V gene end was trimmed by 1 base and the J gene end by 8 bases; junction bases not matched to a gene: 8. From germline, CDR1 is SGHTA and CDR2 FQGNSA. CDR3 sequence reads: CASSLDFSGGRYEQFF. The CDR3 DNA reads TGTGCCAGCAGCTTAGATTTTAGCGGGGGGAGGTATGAGCAGTTCTTC.

This clonotype was seen only a few times. This chain uses TRBV29-1 with TRBJ2-1; D is undetermined. With 7 bases removed from V and 8 bases from J, the gap between germline ends came to 24 bases. Germline CDR1 is SQVTM and CDR2 is ANQGSEA. The CDR3 consists of 15 residues. CDR3 sequence (DNA): TGCAGCGGGATAGTAGAGGCACTCATTAGGGATGAGCAGTTCTTC. It codes for CSGIVEALIRDEQFF.

This clonotype was found a few times. The J gene is TRBJ2-1, the V gene TRBV4-1; D perhaps matches TRBD1 (5 bases). Germline CDR1 is MGHRA and CDR2 is YSYEKL. There are 15 residues in the CDR3. Trimming removed 4 bases from V and 1 base from J, with 11 bases in between. CDR3 DNA: TGCGCCAGCAGCCGACAGTCTTTTTCCTACAATGAGCAGTTCTTC. It encodes CASSRQSFSYNEQFF.

This clonotype was seen a handful of times. The chain joins TRBV15 to TRBJ1-2, with TRBD1 as a possible D gene (5 bases). The V end was cut by 0 bases, the J end by 4 bases, with 12 bases between. Germline CDR1 LNHNV, CDR2 YYDKDF (reference sequence). This CDR3 spans 15 amino acids. The CDR3 here is CATSRDAGRGYGYTF. The CDR3 DNA is TGTGCCACCAGCAGAGATGCAGGGAGAGGCTATGGCTACACCTTC.

The chain has TRBV7-9 and TRBJ2-5, with D possibly matching TRBD2 (6 bases). Trimming removed 3 bases at V and 2 bases at J, with 10 bases between. The CDR3 runs to 14 residues. Germline lookup yields CDR1 SEHNR and CDR2 FQNEAQ (reference sequence). CDR3: CASSFIGLQETQYF. The CDR3 bases are TGTGCCAGCAGCTTCATCGGACTACAAGAGACCCAGTACTTC.

The rearrangement links TRBV4-1 to TRBJ1-1; perhaps TRBD1 as D (5 bases). The CDR3 spans 15 residues. Trimming took 0 bases from V and 3 from J, leaving 11 bases between them. Germline loops: CDR1 MGHRA, CDR2 YSYEKL. The CDR3 spells CASSQDPGGDTEAFF. In DNA, the CDR3 is TGCGCCAGCAGCCAAGATCCCGGGGGGGACACTGAAGCTTTCTTT.